The clone carrying this TCR beta chain was found many times. As to time point: sample taken at primary tumor resection. Whole RNA came from tumor, nontumor lung or frozen PBMC and was sequenced without being sorted. CDR3 length equals 19 residues. Germline values: CDR1 ENHRY, CDR2 SYGVKD. J was trimmed by 4 bases and V by 6 bases; bases with no gene match: 21. The data originate from a study of spatial heterogeneity in lung cancer. TCRdb reanalysed the 5' RACE reads using MiXCR and keeps one entry per CDR3 protein. The table shows tens of thousands of distinct CDR3 sequences, with 6% to 7.5% occurring only once.

The sequence derives from a male donor with early-stage non-small cell lung cancer. The V and J genes are TRBV10-3 and TRBJ1-5; 7 bases match TRBD1. The sequenced sample was PBMCs, obtained at surgery. The CDR3 sequence: CAISPIPTGDVWRNQPQHF. As DNA, the CDR3 is TGTGCCATCAGCCCCATCCCTACAGGGGATGTGTGGCGAAATCAGCCCCAGCATTTT.